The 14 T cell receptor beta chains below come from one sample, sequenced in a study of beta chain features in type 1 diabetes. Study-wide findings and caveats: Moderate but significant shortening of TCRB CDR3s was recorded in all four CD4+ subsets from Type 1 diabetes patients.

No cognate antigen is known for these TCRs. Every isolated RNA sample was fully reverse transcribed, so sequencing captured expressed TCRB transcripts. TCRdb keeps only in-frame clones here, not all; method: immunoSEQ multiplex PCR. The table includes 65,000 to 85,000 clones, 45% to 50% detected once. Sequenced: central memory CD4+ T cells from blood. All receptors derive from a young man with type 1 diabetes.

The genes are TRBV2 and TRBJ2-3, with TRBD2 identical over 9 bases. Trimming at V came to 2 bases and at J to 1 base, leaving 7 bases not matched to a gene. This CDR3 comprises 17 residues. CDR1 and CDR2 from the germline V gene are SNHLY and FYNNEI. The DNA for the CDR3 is TGTGCCAGCAGTGAATTTGTTGCTAGCGGGGGCACAGATACGCAGTATTTT. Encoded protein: CASSEFVASGGTDTQYF.

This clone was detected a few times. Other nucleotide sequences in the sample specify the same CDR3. The CDR3 spells CASRAENTGELFF. CDR3 bases: TGTGCCAGCAGGGCAGAAAACACCGGGGAGCTGTTTTTT. The rearrangement links TRBV2 to TRBJ2-2; D is undetermined. CDR1 and CDR2 (germline): SNHLY, FYNNEI. The CDR3 totals 13 residues. Between the trimmed V and J ends, which lost 6 bases and 2 bases, there was a span of 7 bases.

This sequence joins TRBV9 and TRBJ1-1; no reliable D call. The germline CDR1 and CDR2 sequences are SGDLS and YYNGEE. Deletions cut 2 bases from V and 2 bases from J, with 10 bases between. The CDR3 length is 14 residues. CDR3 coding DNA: TGTGCCAGCAGCGTCAAAGGGAGTAACACTGAAGCTTTCTTT. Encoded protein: CASSVKGSNTEAFF. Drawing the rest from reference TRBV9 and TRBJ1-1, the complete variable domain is DSGVTQTPKHLITATGQRVTLRCSPRSGDLSVYWYQQSLDQGLQFLIQYYNGEERAKGNILERFSAQQFPDLHSELNLSSLELGDSALYFCASSVKGSNTEAFFGQGTRLTVV.

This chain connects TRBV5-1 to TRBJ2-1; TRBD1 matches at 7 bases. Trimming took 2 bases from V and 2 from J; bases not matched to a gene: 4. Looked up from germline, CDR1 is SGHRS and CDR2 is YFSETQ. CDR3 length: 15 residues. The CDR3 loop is CASSFTGDAYNEQFF. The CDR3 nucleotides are TGCGCCAGCAGCTTTACAGGGGACGCCTACAATGAGCAGTTCTTC.

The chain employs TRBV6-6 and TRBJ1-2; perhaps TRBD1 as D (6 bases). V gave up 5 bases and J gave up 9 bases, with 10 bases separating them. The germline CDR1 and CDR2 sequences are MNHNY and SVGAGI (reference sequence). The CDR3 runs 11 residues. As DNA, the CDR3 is TGTGCCAGCAGTCCACAGGGTAGCTACACCTTC. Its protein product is CASSPQGSYTF.

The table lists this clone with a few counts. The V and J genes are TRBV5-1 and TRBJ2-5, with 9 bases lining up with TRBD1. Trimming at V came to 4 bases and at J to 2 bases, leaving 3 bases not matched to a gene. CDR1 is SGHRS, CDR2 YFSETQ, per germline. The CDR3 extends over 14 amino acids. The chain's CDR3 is CASSAGTGQETQYF. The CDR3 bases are TGCGCCAGCAGCGCCGGGACAGGGCAAGAGACCCAGTACTTC.

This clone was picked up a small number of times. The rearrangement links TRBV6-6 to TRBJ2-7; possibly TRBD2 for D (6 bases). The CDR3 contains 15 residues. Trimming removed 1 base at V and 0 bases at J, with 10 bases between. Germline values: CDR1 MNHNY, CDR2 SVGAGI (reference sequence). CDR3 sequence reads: CASSYFAGSSYEQYF. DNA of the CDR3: TGTGCCAGCAGTTACTTTGCGGGGAGCTCCTACGAGCAGTACTTC.

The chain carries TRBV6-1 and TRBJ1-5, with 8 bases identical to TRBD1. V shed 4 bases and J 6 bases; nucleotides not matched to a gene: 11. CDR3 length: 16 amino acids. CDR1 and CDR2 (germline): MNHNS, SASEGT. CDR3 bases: TGTGCCAGCAGTGCCTATATCGGACAGGGTACTCAGCCCCAGCATTTT. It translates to CASSAYIGQGTQPQHF.

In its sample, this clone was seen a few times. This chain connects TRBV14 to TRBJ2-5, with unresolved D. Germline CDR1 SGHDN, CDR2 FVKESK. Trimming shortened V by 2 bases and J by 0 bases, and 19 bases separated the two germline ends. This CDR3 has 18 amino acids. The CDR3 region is CASSQTFSIGGYQETQYF. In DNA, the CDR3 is TGTGCCAGCAGCCAAACCTTTTCTATAGGCGGATACCAAGAGACCCAGTACTTC.

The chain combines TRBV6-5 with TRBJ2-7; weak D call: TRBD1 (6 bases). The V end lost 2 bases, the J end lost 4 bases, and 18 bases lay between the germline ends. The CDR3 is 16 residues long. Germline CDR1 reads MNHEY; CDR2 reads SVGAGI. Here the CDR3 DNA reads TGTGCCAGCAGTTACCGCCGGACAGAAAAAGGGTACGAGCAGTACTTC. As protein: CASSYRRTEKGYEQYF.

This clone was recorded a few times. The CDR3 coding sequence is TGTGCCAGCAGTGAGGGAGCGAACACCGGGGAGCTGTTTTTT. Amino acid sequence: CASSEGANTGELFF. This chain connects TRBV6-1 to TRBJ2-2, with TRBD2 as a possible D gene (5 bases). The CDR3 sequence is 14 residues long. The germline V gene encodes CDR1 MNHNS and CDR2 SASEGT. Trimming took 3 bases from V and 0 from J, leaving 5 bases between them.

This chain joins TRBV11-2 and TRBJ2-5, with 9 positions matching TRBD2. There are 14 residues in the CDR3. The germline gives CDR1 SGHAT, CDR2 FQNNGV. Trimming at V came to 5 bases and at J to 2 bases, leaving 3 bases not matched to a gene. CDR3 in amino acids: CASSPGLAQETQYF. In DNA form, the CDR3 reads TGTGCCAGCAGCCCCGGACTAGCGCAAGAGACCCAGTACTTC. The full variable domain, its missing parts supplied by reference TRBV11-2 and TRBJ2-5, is EAGVAQSPRYKIIEKRQSVAFWCNPISGHATLYWYQQILGQGPKLLIQFQNNGVVDDSQLPKDRFSAERLKGVDSTLKIQPAKLEDSAVYLCASSPGLAQETQYFGPGTRLLVL.

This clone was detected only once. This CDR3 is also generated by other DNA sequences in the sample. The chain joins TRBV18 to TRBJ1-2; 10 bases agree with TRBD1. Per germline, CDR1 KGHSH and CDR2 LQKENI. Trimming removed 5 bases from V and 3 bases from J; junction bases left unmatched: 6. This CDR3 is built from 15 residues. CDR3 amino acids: CASSAPGQGYYGYTF. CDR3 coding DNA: TGTGCCAGCTCAGCTCCGGGACAGGGGTACTATGGCTACACCTTC.

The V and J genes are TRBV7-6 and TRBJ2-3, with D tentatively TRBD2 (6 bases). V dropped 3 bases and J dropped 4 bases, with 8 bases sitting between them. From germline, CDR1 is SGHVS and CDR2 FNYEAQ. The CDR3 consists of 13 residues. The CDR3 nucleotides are TGTGCCAGCAGCTTCTCTAGCGCAGATACGCAGTATTTT. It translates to CASSFSSADTQYF.